This TCR beta chain is drawn from a study of CD8 T cells in ankylosing spondylitis. This clonotype was recorded at least ten times. CDR1 is MGHRA, CDR2 YSYEKL, per germline. The CDR3 spans 14 residues. Deletions cut 1 base from V and 0 bases from J, with 7 bases between. MiXCR, run by TCRdb on the 5' RACE reads, gives a single entry per CDR3 protein. In the table there are around 150,000 distinct CDR3 sequences, approximately 10% of which are singletons. The V call is TRBV4-1, the J call TRBJ2-7; D unclear. The origin of this receptor is a female donor with ankylosing spondylitis or in good health (not recorded which). Sequenced input: blood, either unsorted or a sorted T cell fraction (not recorded which). The CDR3 nucleotides are TGCGCCAGCAGCCAAGTTCCTGCCTCCTACGAGCAGTACTTC. Residues: CASSQVPASYEQYF.